Given below is one T cell receptor beta chain in context. Its matching antigen is unknown. With 4 bases clipped from V and 3 bases from J, the junction kept 4 bases outside the gene matches. Germline V gene data show CDR1 as SGHRS and CDR2 as YFSETQ. The CDR3 length is 15 residues. The time point is: cycle 4 day 1 (C4D1), after less than 7 weeks of nivolumab. Every patient experienced relapse after autologous stem cell transplantation, and brentuximab vedotin exposure varied. This sample stems from a study of PD-1 blockade in classical Hodgkin lymphoma. Only in-frame clones appear in the TCRdb table, and some are missing; sequencing was by immunoSEQ multiplex PCR. In the table there are roughly 100,000 clones, about 92% of which are singletons. Study results and caveats: CD4+ TCR diversity, unlike CD8+, rose significantly by C4D1. Relapsed/refractory patients reportedly had lower baseline diversity than newly diagnosed patients.

Here the sequenced sample was peripheral blood mononuclear cells (PBMCs), taken before the fourth cycle of nivolumab. This receptor was identified in a human donor with classical Hodgkin lymphoma. J is TRBJ2-7 and V is TRBV5-1; 13 bases match TRBD2. The CDR3 loop is CASSQGTSGIYEQYF. In DNA, the CDR3 is TGCGCCAGCAGCCAAGGGACTAGCGGGATCTACGAGCAGTACTTC.